This T cell receptor (beta chain) derives from a study of blood T cell repertoires in COVID-19. About the research overall: Spain, Italy and the United States supplied samples that represented acute and convalescent COVID-19. T cells, B-cell-depleted T cells, or PBMCs supplied cDNA or gDNA.

As handled by the study authors: Amplification with reference gene primers provided the estimates of nucleated cell counts. The data were produced by immunoSEQ multiplex PCR, yet TCRdb's version contains in-frame clones alone and is incomplete. D and trimming come from the DNA, and the V and J calls and clone size come from that table. Found here are 80,000 or so clones, roughly nine tenths of them singletons; the top ten hold roughly 2%. Source material: peripheral blood. The TCR sequence derives from a woman between 50 and 59 years old in a cohort sampled during active COVID-19.

CDR3 DNA sequence: TGTGCCAGCACTGAAGCGGGGAACTCCTACAATGAGCAGTTCTTC. This encodes CASTEAGNSYNEQFF. This chain joins TRBV9 and TRBJ2-1; 7 nucleotides align to TRBD2. With 6 bases clipped from V and 0 bases from J, the junction kept 6 bases outside the gene matches. CDR3 length: 15 amino acids. Germline V gene sequence: CDR1 SGDLS, CDR2 YYNGEE.